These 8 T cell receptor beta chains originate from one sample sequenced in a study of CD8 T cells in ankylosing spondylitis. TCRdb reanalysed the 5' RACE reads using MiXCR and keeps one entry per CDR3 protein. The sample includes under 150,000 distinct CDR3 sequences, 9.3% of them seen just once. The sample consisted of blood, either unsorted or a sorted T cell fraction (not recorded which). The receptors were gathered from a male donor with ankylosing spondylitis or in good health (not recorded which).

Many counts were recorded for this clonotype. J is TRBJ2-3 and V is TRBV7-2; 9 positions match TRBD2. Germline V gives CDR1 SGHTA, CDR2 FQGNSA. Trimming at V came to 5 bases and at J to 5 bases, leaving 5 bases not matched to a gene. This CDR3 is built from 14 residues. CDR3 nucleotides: TGTGCCAGCAGCACCGGACTAGCGATAGATACGCAGTATTTT. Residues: CASSTGLAIDTQYF.

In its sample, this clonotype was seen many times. This CDR3 is CASSFRSAENEQFF. CDR3 DNA: TGCGCCAGCAGCTTCCGGAGCGCCGAGAATGAGCAGTTCTTC. The gene calls are TRBV4-1 and TRBJ2-1; D is uncertain. The CDR3 spans 14 residues. The germline V gene encodes CDR1 MGHRA and CDR2 YSYEKL. Trimming stripped 5 bases from V and 7 bases from J, with 15 bases between.

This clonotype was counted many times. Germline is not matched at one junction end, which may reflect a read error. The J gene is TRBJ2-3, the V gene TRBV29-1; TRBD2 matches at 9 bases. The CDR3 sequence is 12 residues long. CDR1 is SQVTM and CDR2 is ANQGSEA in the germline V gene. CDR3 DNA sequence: TGCAGCGTCGGGACTAGCATAGATACGCAGTATTTT. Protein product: CSVGTSIDTQYF.

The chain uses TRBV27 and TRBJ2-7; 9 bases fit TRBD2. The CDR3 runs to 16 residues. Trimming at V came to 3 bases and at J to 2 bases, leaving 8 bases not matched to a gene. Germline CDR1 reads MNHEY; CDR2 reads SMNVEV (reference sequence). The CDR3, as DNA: TGTGCCAGCAGTTTCCCCAGGACTAGCGCGGCCTACGAGCAGTACTTC. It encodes CASSFPRTSAAYEQYF.

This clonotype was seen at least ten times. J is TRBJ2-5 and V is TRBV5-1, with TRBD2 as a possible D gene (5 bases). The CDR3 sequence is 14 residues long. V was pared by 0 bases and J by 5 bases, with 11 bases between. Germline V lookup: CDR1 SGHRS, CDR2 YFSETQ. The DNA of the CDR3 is TGCGCCAGCAGCTTGGCGGATAGAGGGGAGACCCAGTACTTC. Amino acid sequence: CASSLADRGETQYF.

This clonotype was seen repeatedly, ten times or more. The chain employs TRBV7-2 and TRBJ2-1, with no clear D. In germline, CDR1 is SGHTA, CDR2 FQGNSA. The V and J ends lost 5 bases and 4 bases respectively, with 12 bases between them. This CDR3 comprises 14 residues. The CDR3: CASSEQPQYNEQFF. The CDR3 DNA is TGTGCCAGCAGCGAACAGCCCCAATACAATGAGCAGTTCTTC.

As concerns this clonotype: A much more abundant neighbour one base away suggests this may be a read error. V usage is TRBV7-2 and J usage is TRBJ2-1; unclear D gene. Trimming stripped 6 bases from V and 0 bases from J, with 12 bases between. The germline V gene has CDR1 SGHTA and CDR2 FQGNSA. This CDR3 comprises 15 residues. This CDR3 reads CASSSDLSSYNEQFF. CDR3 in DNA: TGTGCCAGCAGTTCCGACCTAAGCTCCTACAATGAGCAGTTCTTC.

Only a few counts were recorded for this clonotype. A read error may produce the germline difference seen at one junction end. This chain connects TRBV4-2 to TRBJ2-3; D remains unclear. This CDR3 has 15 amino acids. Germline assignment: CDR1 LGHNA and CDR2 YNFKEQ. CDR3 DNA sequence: TGTGCCAGCAGCCCCCCCGATCCCAGCATAGATACGCAGTATTTT. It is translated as CASSPPDPSIDTQYF.